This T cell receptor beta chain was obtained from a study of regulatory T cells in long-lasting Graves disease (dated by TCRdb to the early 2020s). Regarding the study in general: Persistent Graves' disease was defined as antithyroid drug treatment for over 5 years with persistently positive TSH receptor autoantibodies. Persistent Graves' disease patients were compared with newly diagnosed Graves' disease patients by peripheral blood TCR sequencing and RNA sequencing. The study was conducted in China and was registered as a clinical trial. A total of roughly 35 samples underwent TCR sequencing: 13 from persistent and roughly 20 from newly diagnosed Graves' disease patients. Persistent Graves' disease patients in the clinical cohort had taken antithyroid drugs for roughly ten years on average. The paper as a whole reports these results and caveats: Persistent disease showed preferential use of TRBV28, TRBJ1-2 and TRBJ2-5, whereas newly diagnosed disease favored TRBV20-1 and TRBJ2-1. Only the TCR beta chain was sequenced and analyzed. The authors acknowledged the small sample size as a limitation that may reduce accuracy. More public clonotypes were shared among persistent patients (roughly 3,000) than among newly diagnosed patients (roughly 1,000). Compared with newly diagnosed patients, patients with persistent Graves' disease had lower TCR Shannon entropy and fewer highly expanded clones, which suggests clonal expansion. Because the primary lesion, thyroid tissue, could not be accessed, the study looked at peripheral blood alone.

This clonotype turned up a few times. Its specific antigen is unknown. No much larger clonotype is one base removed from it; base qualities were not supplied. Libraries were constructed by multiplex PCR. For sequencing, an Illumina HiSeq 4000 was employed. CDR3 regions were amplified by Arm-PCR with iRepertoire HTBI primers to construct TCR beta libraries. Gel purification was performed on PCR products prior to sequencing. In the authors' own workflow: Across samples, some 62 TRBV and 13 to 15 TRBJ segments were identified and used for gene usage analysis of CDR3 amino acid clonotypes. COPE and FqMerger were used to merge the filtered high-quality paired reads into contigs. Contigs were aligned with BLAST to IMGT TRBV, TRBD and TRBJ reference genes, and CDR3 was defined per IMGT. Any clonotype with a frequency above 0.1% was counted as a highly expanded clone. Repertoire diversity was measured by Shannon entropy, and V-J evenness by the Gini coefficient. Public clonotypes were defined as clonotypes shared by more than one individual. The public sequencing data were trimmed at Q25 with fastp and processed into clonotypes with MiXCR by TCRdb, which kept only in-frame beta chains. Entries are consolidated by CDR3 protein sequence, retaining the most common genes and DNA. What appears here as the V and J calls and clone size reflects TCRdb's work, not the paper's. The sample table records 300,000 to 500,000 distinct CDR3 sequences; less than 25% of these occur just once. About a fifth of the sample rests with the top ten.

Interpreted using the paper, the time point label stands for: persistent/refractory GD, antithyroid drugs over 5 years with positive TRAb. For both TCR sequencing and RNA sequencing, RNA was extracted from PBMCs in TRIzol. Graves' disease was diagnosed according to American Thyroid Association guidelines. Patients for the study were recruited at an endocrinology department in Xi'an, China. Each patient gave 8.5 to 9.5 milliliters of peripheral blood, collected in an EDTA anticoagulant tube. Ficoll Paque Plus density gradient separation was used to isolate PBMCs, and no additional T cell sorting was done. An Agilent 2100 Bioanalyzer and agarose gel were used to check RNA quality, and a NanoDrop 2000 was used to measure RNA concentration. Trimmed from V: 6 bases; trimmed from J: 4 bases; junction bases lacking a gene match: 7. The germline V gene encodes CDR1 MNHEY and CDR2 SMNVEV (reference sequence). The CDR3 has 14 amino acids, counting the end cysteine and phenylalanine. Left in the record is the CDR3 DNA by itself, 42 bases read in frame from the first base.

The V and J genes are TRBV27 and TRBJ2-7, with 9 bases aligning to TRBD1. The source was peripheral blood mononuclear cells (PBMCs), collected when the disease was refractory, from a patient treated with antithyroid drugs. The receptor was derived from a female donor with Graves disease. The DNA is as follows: TGTGCCAGCAGCTCAACAGGGGGCAAGTACGAGCAGTACTTC. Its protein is CASSSTGGKYEQYF.